This T cell receptor beta chain was captured by sequencing in a study of cytomegalovirus exposure and HLA in healthy donors. Overall study findings and caveats: Cytomegalovirus-associated TCR beta chains were listed, numbering 150 to 200.

For this clone: Antigen: not known.

V dropped 5 bases and J dropped 1 base, with 12 bases sitting between them. The CDR3 length is 15 residues. CDR1 is SGHTA, CDR2 FQGTGA, per germline. The PCR had 60 Vbeta and 13 Jbeta primers. Sequenced by immunoSEQ multiplex PCR; TCRdb stores in-frame clones only, minus some. The listing records some 130,000 clones. This chain links TRBV7-3 with TRBJ2-1; D perhaps matches TRBD2 (6 bases). This receptor was taken from a man in his late teens or twenties in good health and CMV-seronegative. The sequenced sample consisted of PBMCs. In DNA form, the CDR3 reads TGTGCCAGCAGCGCCGCGGGACTTTCCTACAATGAGCAGTTCTTC. It specifies CASSAAGLSYNEQFF.